Each of the 20 T cell receptor beta chains below was sequenced from the same sample in a study of T-cell reconstitution after alpha-beta-depleted transplantation in children. Unique molecular identifiers were used in preparing the TCRbeta library. TCRdb processed the PCR reads anew with MiXCR; each CDR3 protein has one entry. The repertoire holds about a million distinct CDR3 sequences, about 29% seen once, with 25% to 35% in the top ten. The sample in question was PBMCs, mostly from graft donor cells, obtained 360 days after TCRalphabeta/CD19-depleted stem cell transplant. These receptors were obtained from a boy younger than two who had a stem cell transplant for SCID, so the T cells may come from the graft donor.

This clonotype appeared a few times. The CDR3 region has the DNA TGTGCCAGCAGAGATACAGGGGGCGAGCAGTACTTC. Amino acid sequence: CASRDTGGEQYF. This chain joins TRBV12-3 or TRBV12-4 and TRBJ2-7; 8 bases line up with TRBD1. The CDR3 has 12 residues. The ends lost 6 bases at V and 6 bases at J; junction bases unmatched: 4.

This sequence joins TRBV12-5 and TRBJ2-5; 12 positions agree with TRBD1. The germline V gene has CDR1 LGHNT and CDR2 FRNRAP. The CDR3 consists of 17 residues. The ends lost 1 base at V and 4 bases at J; junction bases unmatched: 7. CDR3 protein: CASGLATGTGGPETQYF. The CDR3 region has the DNA TGTGCTAGTGGTTTGGCTACAGGGACAGGGGGCCCAGAGACCCAGTACTTC.

V gene TRBV4-1 combines with J gene TRBJ2-1; D might be TRBD2 (7 bases). The germline V and J ends were trimmed by 5 bases and 0 bases, with 14 bases remaining between them. The CDR3 extends over 16 amino acids. Germline CDR1 is MGHRA and CDR2 is YSYEKL. CDR3 residues: CASSGRGQSSYNEQFF. CDR3 DNA sequence: TGCGCCAGCAGCGGGCGGGGGCAGAGCTCCTACAATGAGCAGTTCTTC.

In its sample, this clonotype was seen a few times. This chain connects TRBV5-1 to TRBJ2-3; 9 positions agree with TRBD1. The ends lost 2 bases at V and 0 bases at J; junction bases unmatched: 1. Germline assignment: CDR1 SGHRS and CDR2 YFSETQ. The CDR3 is made up of 15 amino acids. The CDR3 DNA follows: TGCGCCAGCAGCTTCGGGACAGGGAGCACAGATACGCAGTATTTT. Protein sequence: CASSFGTGSTDTQYF.

This clonotype was seen at least ten times. The rearrangement joins TRBV18 to TRBJ2-3, with 9 bases identical to TRBD1. Trimming cost V 3 bases and J 4 bases; bases outside gene matches: 8. Per germline, CDR1 KGHSH and CDR2 LQKENI. The CDR3 covers 16 residues. The CDR3 sequence is CASSPDRGKLADTQYF. The DNA of the CDR3 is TGTGCCAGCTCACCGGACAGGGGAAAGTTGGCAGATACGCAGTATTTT.

The V call is TRBV23-1, the J call TRBJ2-7; no reliable D call. TRBV23-1 is reported as an ORF; its role is uncertain. The CDR3 runs 18 residues. Between the trimmed V and J ends, which lost 3 bases and 4 bases, there was a span of 25 bases. CDR3 protein: CASSHHPRTPAQGYEQYF. As DNA, the CDR3 is TGCGCCAGCAGTCACCACCCGAGGACGCCCGCTCAAGGGTACGAGCAGTACTTC.

The genes are TRBV14 and TRBJ2-3, with D perhaps TRBD1 (6 bases). CDR3 length: 14 amino acids. Trimming stripped 2 bases from V and 4 bases from J, with 10 bases between. Per germline, CDR1 SGHDN and CDR2 FVKESK. The CDR3 region is CASSQINRADTQYF. CDR3 sequence (DNA): TGTGCCAGCAGCCAAATCAACAGGGCAGATACGCAGTATTTT.

The chain couples TRBV4-2 to TRBJ2-2; D unresolved. CDR1 is LGHNA and CDR2 is YNFKEQ in the germline V gene. This CDR3 comprises 12 residues. The V end lost 11 bases, the J end lost 3 bases, and 10 bases lay between the germline ends. Here the CDR3 DNA reads TGTGCCTCCACGACATACACCGGGGAGCTGTTTTTT. It translates to CASTTYTGELFF.

This clonotype was detected only a few times. This chain links TRBV7-2 with TRBJ2-1; D is possibly TRBD1 (7 bases). CDR1 is SGHTA, CDR2 FQGNSA, per germline. The CDR3 length is 17 residues. Trimming shortened V by 2 bases and J by 3 bases, and 17 bases separated the two germline ends. CDR3 amino acids: CASSLLAAGQSYNEQFF. As DNA, the CDR3 is TGTGCCAGCAGCTTACTGGCCGCGGGACAGAGCTACAATGAGCAGTTCTTC.

This clonotype was counted only a few times. The chain recombines TRBV5-6 with TRBJ2-5; 10 bases agree with TRBD2. Germline V gene lookup returns CDR1 SGHDT and CDR2 YYEEEE. Trimming removed 2 bases from V and 5 bases from J; junction bases left unmatched: 15. The CDR3 runs 18 residues. CDR3 coding DNA: TGTGCCAGCAGCTTTGCAGGGCCACTAGCGGGGTTTTTCGAGACCCAGTACTTC. Its protein is CASSFAGPLAGFFETQYF.

This clonotype turned up a few times. The chain couples TRBV18 to TRBJ1-6, with TRBD1 matching over 11 bases. The CDR3 loop spans 15 amino acids. After removal of 6 bases from V and 3 bases from J, the junction contained 1 base not matched to a gene. The germline V gene encodes CDR1 KGHSH and CDR2 LQKENI. In nucleotides, the CDR3 is TGTGCCAGCTCCGGGACAGGGGGCTATAATTCACCCCTCCACTTT. Protein: CASSGTGGYNSPLHF.

V and J are TRBV6-6 and TRBJ2-3, with TRBD2 identical over 7 bases. This CDR3 contains 13 residues. Germline V gene data show CDR1 as MNHNY and CDR2 as SVGAGI (reference sequence). Trimming at V came to 6 bases and at J to 6 bases, leaving 6 bases not matched to a gene. The CDR3 DNA follows: TGTGCCAGCAGGCTAGGGGAGGGGGATACGCAGTATTTT. Translating gives CASRLGEGDTQYF.

This clonotype was observed a few times. The V gene is TRBV11-2, the J gene TRBJ2-1, with 10 bases lining up with TRBD2. CDR3 size: 15 residues. Germline CDR1 reads SGHAT; CDR2 reads FQNNGV. The junction had 7 bases not matched to a gene; V was cut back by 2 bases and J by 9 bases. DNA for the CDR3: TGTGCCAGCAGCTTAACTAGCGGGGTATTGGTTGAGCAGTTCTTC. Translation: CASSLTSGVLVEQFF.

This chain joins TRBV12-3 or TRBV12-4 and TRBJ1-6; D is ambiguous. This CDR3 region has 13 residues. The V gene lost 5 bases and the J gene lost 10 bases, with 12 bases spanning the gap. The CDR3 DNA reads as TGTGCCAGCAGTGAAGGCGGTGTCTCACCCCTCCACTTT. It codes for CASSEGGVSPLHF.

A few counts support this clonotype. V is TRBV28 and J is TRBJ2-7; D assignment may be TRBD1 or TRBD2 (5 bases each). This CDR3 spans 13 amino acids. The V gene's germline CDR1 is MDHEN and CDR2 SYDVKM. The V gene lost 10 bases and the J gene lost 6 bases, with 19 bases spanning the gap. CDR3 DNA: TGTGCCACGTGGGGGTGGGACCTCGGCGAGCAGTACTTC. Amino acids: CATWGWDLGEQYF.

The chain joins TRBV9 to TRBJ1-1; a weak D match, TRBD1 (5 bases). The germline V gene encodes CDR1 SGDLS and CDR2 YYNGEE. The germline V and J ends were trimmed by 3 bases and 3 bases, with 12 bases remaining between them. The CDR3 consists of 14 residues. CDR3 region: CASSARDRYTEAFF. CDR3 DNA: TGTGCCAGCAGCGCCCGGGACCGCTACACTGAAGCTTTCTTT.

This rearrangement joins TRBV12-3 or TRBV12-4 to TRBJ2-7, with 7 bases fitting TRBD1. Trimming took 7 bases from V and 3 from J; bases not matched to a gene: 9. CDR3 length: 14 residues. Here the CDR3 reads CASNLGDSLYEQYF. Here the CDR3 DNA reads TGTGCCAGCAATTTGGGGGACAGTCTCTACGAGCAGTACTTC.

The V gene is TRBV6-5, the J gene TRBJ2-7, with 10 bases that match TRBD2. The V gene end was trimmed by 0 bases and the J gene end by 0 bases; junction bases not matched to a gene: 2. CDR3 length: 16 amino acids. Germline V gene data show CDR1 as MNHEY and CDR2 as SVGAGI. The CDR3 protein is CASSYSPSGSSYEQYF. As DNA, the CDR3 is TGTGCCAGCAGTTACTCGCCTAGCGGGAGCTCCTACGAGCAGTACTTC.

J is TRBJ2-1 and V is TRBV5-1, with 11 bases aligning to TRBD2. This CDR3 has 16 amino acids. From germline, CDR1 is SGHRS and CDR2 YFSETQ. V shed 0 bases and J 8 bases; nucleotides not matched to a gene: 7. The chain's CDR3 is CASSLVVAGGPDEQFF. The CDR3 nucleotides are TGCGCCAGCAGCTTGGTAGTAGCGGGGGGGCCCGATGAGCAGTTCTTC.

This chain uses TRBV21-1 with TRBJ2-5; TRBD2 is taken as the D call from the table, unchecked against the DNA. TRBV21-1 is a documented pseudogene. The CDR3 sequence is 15 residues long. The DNA for the CDR3 is TGTGCCAGCAGCCCCCGACTAGCGGTCCAAGAGACCCAGTACTTC. This encodes CASSPRLAVQETQYF.